This T cell receptor (beta chain) comes out of a study of T cells in Graves' hyperthyroidism and ophthalmopathy. This clonotype has a count of ten or more. V lost 4 bases, J lost 3 bases, and 13 bases lay in between. Germline loops: CDR1 MDHEN, CDR2 SYDVKM. CDR3 length equals 15 residues. The diagnoses drew upon clinical symptoms, serum thyroxine and TRAb, thyroid ultrasound and orbital computed tomography. TCR beta CDR3 region amplification was performed from RNA transcripts. TCR CDR3 regions were first amplified by RT-PCR with HTBI primers. TCRdb recomputed calls from the multiplex PCR reads with MiXCR, one row per CDR3 protein. Here the sample spans more than 500,000 distinct CDR3 sequences, about 16% being singletons.

This chain joins TRBV28 and TRBJ1-5, with D unclear. This receptor was identified in a woman in her twenties or thirties with Graves' ophthalmopathy. The sequencing sample was made of blood. For the CDR3, the DNA is TGTGCCAGCAGTTATGGGCGGGCCTCCAATCAGCCCCAGCATTTT. Its protein product is CASSYGRASNQPQHF.